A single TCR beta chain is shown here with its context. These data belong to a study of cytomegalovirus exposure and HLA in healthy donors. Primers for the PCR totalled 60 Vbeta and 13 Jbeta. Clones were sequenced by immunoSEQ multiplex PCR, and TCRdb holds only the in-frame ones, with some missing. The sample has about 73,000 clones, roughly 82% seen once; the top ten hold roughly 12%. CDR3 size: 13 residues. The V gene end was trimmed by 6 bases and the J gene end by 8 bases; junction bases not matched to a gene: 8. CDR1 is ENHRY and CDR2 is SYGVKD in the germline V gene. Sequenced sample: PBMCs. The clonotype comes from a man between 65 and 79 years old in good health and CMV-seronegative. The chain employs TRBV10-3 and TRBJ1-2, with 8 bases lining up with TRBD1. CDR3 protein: CAISYPGGSGYTF. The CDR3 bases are TGTGCCATCAGCTACCCAGGGGGCAGCGGCTACACCTTC.